This TCR beta chain derives from a study of cytomegalovirus exposure and HLA in healthy donors. Study observations and caveats: Within a later analysis, the majority of CMV-associated TCR beta chains appeared HLA-restricted. Analysis performed later showed TCR beta chains linked to HLA being more clonally expanded than equally common others.

V shed 3 bases and J shed 3 bases, with 15 bases lying between them. Germline CDR1 is SGHRS and CDR2 is YFSETQ. The CDR3 covers 15 residues. This clone is a singleton in its sample. The antigen is unknown. PCR primers comprised 60 Vbeta and 13 Jbeta primers. Assay: immunoSEQ multiplex PCR; the TCRdb copy retains only in-frame clones and omits some. The repertoire holds approximately 210,000 clones, with 70% to 80% as singletons. Sequencing input: PBMCs. The J gene is TRBJ1-1, the V gene TRBV5-1; maybe TRBD1 (6 bases). The TCR comes from a woman in her twenties or thirties in good health and CMV-seropositive. The DNA of the CDR3 is TGCGCCAGCAGCTCGACAGGCAATGGGGACACTGAAGCTTTCTTT. It is translated as CASSSTGNGDTEAFF.